Presented here are 26 T cell receptor beta chains from one specimen sequenced in a study of CD8 T cells in Susac syndrome (dated 2019 in TCRdb). The library relied on the immunoSEQ multiplex PCR assay. RNA was extracted using the RNeasy kit, and roughly 0.45 to 1 microgram was reverse transcribed with random hexamers. TCRdb reanalyzed the raw reads on its own, using fastp at Q25 for trimming and MiXCR for clone calling, and kept in-frame beta chains. Rows are unified per CDR3 protein, each entry keeping the most common DNA and genes. In this sample the table shows about 120,000 distinct CDR3 sequences, about nine tenths of which occur a single time. Over 0.12% of the sample is taken by the ten largest. The sequencing sample was made of CD4+ T cells from PBMCs. The receptors shown here come from a human donor in good health.

This chain joins TRBV19 and TRBJ2-3; 8 nucleotides align to TRBD1. Per germline, CDR1 LNHDA and CDR2 SQIVND (reference sequence). This CDR3 has 15 amino acids. J gave up 5 bases and V 3 bases, and 7 bases lay outside the gene matches. This CDR3 is CASSIPQGVGDTQYF. The CDR3 region has the DNA TGTGCCAGTAGTATCCCACAGGGGGTTGGAGATACGCAGTATTTT.

The chain links TRBV24-1 to TRBJ2-1; 9 positions agree with TRBD1. This CDR3 is built from 13 residues. Germline V gene lookup returns CDR1 KGHDR and CDR2 SFDVKD. V shed 9 bases, J shed 8 bases, and the junction held 7 bases outside the gene matches. DNA of the CDR3: TGTGCCACCGGGACAGGGAGTATCGATGAGCAGTTCTTC. Its protein product is CATGTGSIDEQFF.

This clonotype is a singleton in its sample. The chain has TRBV7-3 and TRBJ2-5; D is unclear. The V gene's germline CDR1 is SGHTA and CDR2 FQGTGA. Trimming stripped 6 bases from V and 5 bases from J, with 7 bases between. There are 11 residues in the CDR3. This chain's CDR3 is CASRLLETQYF. The DNA for the CDR3 is TGTGCCAGCAGGTTACTTGAGACCCAGTACTTC.

This clonotype was recorded only once. This sequence joins TRBV9 and TRBJ2-1, with D tentatively TRBD1 (6 bases). CDR3 size: 13 residues. CDR1 and CDR2 from the germline V gene are SGDLS and YYNGEE. V was trimmed by 0 bases and J by 14 bases, leaving 15 bases between them. The CDR3 coding sequence is TGTGCCAGCAGCGTAGCCGAACAGGGATACAAGTTCTTC. It yields the protein CASSVAEQGYKFF.

The chain is built from TRBV5-1 and TRBJ1-2; the D gene is possibly TRBD1 (5 bases). Germline lookup yields CDR1 SGHRS and CDR2 YFSETQ. The CDR3 is 17 amino acids. Trimming left V 0 bases short and J 4 bases short, with 19 bases between. The CDR3 nucleotides are TGCGCCAGCAGCTTGGCAGGGTCTCCGCGGAAACCCTATGGCTACACCTTC. It codes for CASSLAGSPRKPYGYTF. The full variable domain, rest sourced from reference TRBV5-1 and TRBJ1-2, is KAGVTQTPRYLIKTRGQQVTLSCSPISGHRSVSWYQQTPGQGLQFLFEYFSETQRNKGNFPGRFSGRQFSNSRSEMNVSTLELGDSALYLCASSLAGSPRKPYGYTFGSGTRLTVV.

This clonotype was detected only once. The chain is built from TRBV7-2 and TRBJ1-6, with D perhaps TRBD1 (5 bases). Trimming removed 2 bases at V and 7 bases at J, with 9 bases between. The CDR3 contains 14 residues. The germline V gene has CDR1 SGHTA and CDR2 FQGNSA. CDR3: CASSLRQRNSPLHF. DNA for the CDR3: TGTGCCAGCAGCTTAAGACAGAGAAATTCACCCCTCCACTTT.

The genes are TRBV19 and TRBJ2-7, with D possibly matching TRBD2 (6 bases). This CDR3 region has 14 residues. The V end lost 5 bases, the J end lost 2 bases, and 13 bases lay between the germline ends. Germline V gives CDR1 LNHDA, CDR2 SQIVND (reference sequence). The CDR3 DNA sequence: TGTGCCAGTAGTCCAGGGACTGGAACCTACGAGCAGTACTTC. This gives the protein CASSPGTGTYEQYF.

The chain employs TRBV12-3 or TRBV12-4 and TRBJ2-6; D unclear. Trimming took 5 bases from V and 3 from J, leaving 8 bases between them. The CDR3 extends over 14 amino acids. CDR3 sequence: CASSPLGGANVLTF. In DNA form, the CDR3 reads TGTGCCAGCAGTCCCTTGGGTGGGGCCAACGTCCTGACTTTC.

This clonotype has a single count. The chain employs TRBV5-1 and TRBJ2-1; TRBD2 matches at 7 bases. CDR1 and CDR2 (germline): SGHRS, YFSETQ. V lost 0 bases to trimming and J lost 1 base; unmatched junction nucleotides: 1. This CDR3 contains 15 residues. The CDR3 sequence is CASSLDSGSYNEQFF. In DNA form, the CDR3 reads TGCGCCAGCAGCTTGGATAGCGGGTCCTACAATGAGCAGTTCTTC.

The rearrangement uses TRBV9 and TRBJ2-2; no firm D call. Trimming left V 0 bases short and J 8 bases short, with 5 bases between. The CDR3 loop spans 12 amino acids. CDR1 is SGDLS and CDR2 is YYNGEE in the germline V gene. Written as DNA, the CDR3 is TGTGCCAGCAGCGTAGCGGGTGGGGAGCTGTTTTTT. It codes for CASSVAGGELFF.

The table lists this clonotype with a count of one. The chain has TRBV4-2 and TRBJ2-2; no clear D. V shed 2 bases and J shed 7 bases, with 11 bases lying between them. The germline gives CDR1 LGHNA, CDR2 YNFKEQ. This CDR3 has 14 amino acids. CDR3 bases: TGTGCCAGCAGCCAACGACTCGGAGACGGGGAGCTGTTTTTT. Encoded protein: CASSQRLGDGELFF.

The CDR3 DNA reads as TGCGCCAGCAGCTTGGAACGCAGGGACACTGAAGCTTTCTTT. Encoded protein: CASSLERRDTEAFF. This rearrangement joins TRBV5-1 to TRBJ1-1, with TRBD1 as a possible D gene (5 bases). The CDR3 consists of 14 residues. The V and J ends lost 0 bases and 3 bases respectively, with 9 bases between them. Germline CDR1 reads SGHRS; CDR2 reads YFSETQ.

J is TRBJ2-1 and V is TRBV6-2 or TRBV6-3, with 9 bases lining up with TRBD2. Germline CDR1 MNHEY, CDR2 SVGEGT. This CDR3 has 14 amino acids. Germline trimming cut 6 bases from V and 6 bases from J; bases unmatched to any gene: 6. CDR3 sequence: CASSPYSGSNEQFF. DNA for the CDR3: TGTGCCAGCAGCCCATATAGCGGGAGCAATGAGCAGTTCTTC.

The J gene is TRBJ1-1, the V gene TRBV3-1; D remains unclear. CDR1 is LGHDT and CDR2 is YNNKEL in the germline V gene (reference sequence). Trimming shortened V by 0 bases and J by 5 bases, and 10 bases separated the two germline ends. The CDR3 is made up of 14 amino acids. CDR3 region: CASSQEAGGTEAFF. The CDR3 region has the DNA TGTGCCAGCAGCCAAGAAGCAGGAGGAACTGAAGCTTTCTTT.

This clonotype was observed once. The J gene is TRBJ1-1, the V gene TRBV2; no clear D gene. Germline V CDR1 and CDR2: SNHLY, FYNNEI. The ends were cut back, 6 bases at V and 0 bases at J, with 20 bases in the middle. CDR3 size: 17 residues. This CDR3 is CASSLPTGSQMNTEAFF. CDR3 in DNA: TGTGCCAGCAGCCTTCCGACCGGCTCCCAAATGAACACTGAAGCTTTCTTT.

The J gene is TRBJ1-1, the V gene TRBV6-1, with D perhaps TRBD1 (5 bases). CDR3 size: 16 residues. The V gene's germline CDR1 is MNHNS and CDR2 SASEGT. With 6 bases removed from V and 1 base from J, the gap between germline ends came to 18 bases. In DNA, the CDR3 is TGTGCCAGCAGAACCCTACCCAGGGATCCGAACACTGAAGCTTTCTTT. This gives the protein CASRTLPRDPNTEAFF.

The CDR3 is CASGGITYEQYF. In DNA, the CDR3 is TGTGCCAGCGGGGGGATTACCTACGAGCAGTACTTC. V is TRBV7-9 and J is TRBJ2-7; D is possibly TRBD2 (6 bases). The length of the CDR3 is 12 residues. Germline CDR1 reads SEHNR; CDR2 reads FQNEAQ (reference sequence). With 8 bases removed from V and 2 bases from J, the gap between germline ends came to 10 bases. The entire variable domain, with the rest obtained from reference TRBV7-9 and TRBJ2-7, is as follows: DTGVSQNPRHKITKRGQNVTFRCDPISEHNRLYWYRQTLGQGPEFLTYFQNEAQLEKSRLLSDRFSAERPKGSFSTLEIQRTEQGDSAMYLCASGGITYEQYFGPGTRLTVT.

This chain connects TRBV4-3 to TRBJ2-5; 9 nucleotides agree with TRBD2. CDR3 length equals 18 residues. After removal of 0 bases from V and 10 bases from J, the junction contained 18 bases not matched to a gene. Germline CDR1 reads LGHNA; CDR2 reads YSLEER. The CDR3 region is CASSQDLGKRGAPRDQYF. CDR3 sequence (DNA): TGCGCCAGCAGCCAAGATTTGGGGAAGCGGGGGGCCCCTAGAGACCAGTACTTC.

The rearrangement links TRBV12-3 or TRBV12-4 to TRBJ1-5; 9 bases map to TRBD1. CDR3 length equals 15 residues. The trim removed 5 bases at V and 4 bases at J, leaving 6 bases unmatched. CDR3 coding DNA: TGTGCCAGCAGTCTGGACAGGGGCCCAAATCAGCCCCAGCATTTT. As protein: CASSLDRGPNQPQHF.

The chain has TRBV5-1 and TRBJ2-7; a possible D gene is TRBD1 (5 bases). Deletions cut 3 bases from V and 2 bases from J, with 18 bases between. The CDR3 consists of 16 residues. CDR1 is SGHRS and CDR2 is YFSETQ in the germline V gene. The CDR3 loop reads CASSSQAGRLTYEQYF. For the CDR3, the DNA is TGCGCCAGCAGCTCTCAAGCAGGGCGTCTCACCTACGAGCAGTACTTC. Variable domain in full (rest from reference TRBV5-1 and TRBJ2-7): KAGVTQTPRYLIKTRGQQVTLSCSPISGHRSVSWYQQTPGQGLQFLFEYFSETQRNKGNFPGRFSGRQFSNSRSEMNVSTLELGDSALYLCASSSQAGRLTYEQYFGPGTRLTVT.

The chain has TRBV6-2 or TRBV6-3 and TRBJ2-5; D is unclear. This CDR3 spans 13 amino acids. Per the germline V gene, CDR1 is MNHEY and CDR2 is SVGEGT. The V gene lost 6 bases and the J gene lost 3 bases, with 11 bases spanning the gap. The CDR3 loop is CASSPQVKETQYF. The CDR3 DNA reads TGTGCCAGCAGCCCTCAGGTTAAAGAGACCCAGTACTTC.

The J gene is TRBJ1-2, the V gene TRBV7-2; D gene uncertain. This CDR3 comprises 13 residues. From germline, CDR1 is SGHTA and CDR2 FQGNSA. V lost 7 bases to trimming and J lost 13 bases, with 22 bases between them. The CDR3 DNA is TGTGCCAGCATCGCCCAGGTGAACCCTCCTTTCACCTTC. Amino acids: CASIAQVNPPFTF.

This chain connects TRBV12-3 or TRBV12-4 to TRBJ1-1; 8 bases agree with TRBD1. The CDR3 loop spans 13 amino acids. V lost 6 bases to trimming and J lost 7 bases; unmatched junction nucleotides: 7. CDR3 in amino acids: CASSSRDRHEAFF. CDR3 DNA: TGTGCCAGCAGCTCCCGGGACAGGCATGAAGCTTTCTTT.

The chain carries TRBV5-1 and TRBJ1-6; D gene unclear. The CDR3 totals 15 residues. Germline assignment: CDR1 SGHRS and CDR2 YFSETQ. V was shortened by 0 bases and J by 8 bases, with 12 bases between the two germline ends. The CDR3 is CASSLGGTRDSPLHF. CDR3 bases: TGCGCCAGCAGCTTGGGGGGTACCCGGGATTCACCCCTCCACTTT.

The CDR3 DNA reads TGTGCCAGCAGAACCGGGACACAGATCTACGAGCAGTACTTC. Translation: CASRTGTQIYEQYF. This chain uses TRBV12-3 or TRBV12-4 with TRBJ2-7, with D perhaps TRBD1 (6 bases). Trimming shortened V by 6 bases and J by 3 bases, and 15 bases separated the two germline ends. This CDR3 contains 14 residues.

The gene calls are TRBV30 and TRBJ2-7; D remains ambiguous. Per the germline V gene, CDR1 is GTSNPN and CDR2 is SVGIG (reference sequence). The V and J ends lost 3 bases and 1 base respectively, with 22 bases between them. The CDR3 is 17 amino acids. The CDR3 spells CAWRRKGARIPSYEQYF. Here the CDR3 DNA reads TGTGCCTGGAGAAGGAAAGGAGCCAGGATACCGTCCTACGAGCAGTACTTC.